This T cell receptor beta chain appears in the sequencing data of a study of CD8 T cells in ankylosing spondylitis. Broader study findings: Earlier studies detected some motif variants in reactive arthritis synovial fluid and blood. For ankylosing spondylitis blood, a TCR beta motif of several highly homologous variants appeared characteristic. Peripheral blood held disease-linked clones only at relatively low frequency, and these were CD8+. The authors reported significant enrichment of disease-linked clones in matched ankylosing spondylitis synovial fluid.

Quantitative molecular-barcoded 5'-RACE generated the TCR beta libraries. TCRdb called the 5' RACE reads again in MiXCR, with one record for every CDR3 protein. The table lists around 450,000 distinct CDR3 sequences, roughly 27% of them singletons. The V and J ends lost 3 bases and 8 bases, in that order; junction bases with no gene match: 3. Per the germline V gene, CDR1 is SGHKS and CDR2 is YYEKEE (reference sequence). The CDR3 is made up of 12 amino acids. As concerns this clonotype: Its antigen remains unknown.

The sequenced material came from blood, either unsorted or a sorted T cell fraction (not recorded which). The clonotype was recovered from a male donor with ankylosing spondylitis. The chain combines TRBV5-5 with TRBJ1-1, with TRBD1 matching 8 bases. The CDR3 spells CASSSTGAEAFF. CDR3 bases: TGTGCCAGCAGCTCGACAGGGGCCGAAGCTTTCTTT.